This passage covers 13 T cell receptor beta chains from one sample sequenced in a study of identical twins. TCRdb fed the 5' RACE reads into MiXCR, producing one record per CDR3 protein. There are some 500,000 distinct CDR3 sequences in the sample; over 11% occur only once, and approximately 0.98% lies in the top ten. The same specimen was also included in a second study, on yellow fever vaccine responses in identical twins.

The specimen sequenced was CD4+ T cells sorted from blood. Receptor source: a young woman in good health.

The CDR3 is CASMLTGGTDTQYF. In nucleotides, the CDR3 is TGTGCCAGCATGCTAACGGGGGGCACAGATACGCAGTATTTT. The chain joins TRBV5-5 to TRBJ2-3, with a possible D match to TRBD2 (6 bases). This CDR3 comprises 14 residues. Germline V gene lookup returns CDR1 SGHKS and CDR2 YYEKEE (reference sequence). V lost 6 bases and J lost 1, with 12 bases in between.

This clonotype was recorded at least ten times. The genes are TRBV11-2 and TRBJ2-7; TRBD2 matches 9 bases. V lost 3 bases, J lost 3 bases, and 12 bases stayed unmatched. This CDR3 has 17 amino acids. Germline assignment: CDR1 SGHAT and CDR2 FQNNGV. The CDR3 DNA reads TGTGCCAGCAGCTTCTTTAATCCTAGCGGGACCCACTACGAGCAGTACTTC. Translating gives CASSFFNPSGTHYEQYF.

This clonotype was counted many times. The V gene is TRBV9, the J gene TRBJ2-1; 7 nucleotides match TRBD1. This CDR3 is 15 amino acids long. V lost 3 bases and J lost 8; bases outside the gene matches: 11. Looked up from germline, CDR1 is SGDLS and CDR2 is YYNGEE. The CDR3 DNA reads as TGTGCCAGCAGCGGCAACAGGGGACGGTTGGATGAGCAGTTCTTC. As protein: CASSGNRGRLDEQFF.

The chain is built from TRBV18 and TRBJ2-1, with D perhaps matching TRBD1 (7 bases). V lost 2 bases and J 3 bases, leaving 11 bases between the germline ends. This CDR3 region has 15 residues. Germline loops: CDR1 KGHSH, CDR2 LQKENI. The CDR3 coding sequence is TGTGCCAGCTCACCAGCGGGGACAGTCTACAATGAGCAGTTCTTC. Amino acids: CASSPAGTVYNEQFF.

This clonotype was detected only a few times. The chain combines TRBV6-1 with TRBJ2-7; D may correspond to TRBD1 or TRBD2 (6 bases each). The germline V gene encodes CDR1 MNHNS and CDR2 SASEGT. The length of the CDR3 is 14 residues. V was trimmed by 2 bases and J by 7 bases, leaving 15 bases between them. CDR3 region: CASSELGGAGEQYF. In DNA, the CDR3 is TGTGCCAGCAGTGAATTGGGGGGCGCGGGGGAGCAGTACTTC.

The sample holds a few counts of this clonotype. V is TRBV5-1 and J is TRBJ2-7; TRBD1 might be the D (5 bases). This CDR3 has 14 amino acids. V was trimmed by 4 bases and J by 2 bases, leaving 13 bases between them. The V gene's germline CDR1 is SGHRS and CDR2 YFSETQ. CDR3 loop: CASSVTGVTYEQYF. The CDR3 DNA reads as TGCGCCAGCAGCGTAACAGGAGTTACCTACGAGCAGTACTTC. The full variable domain, its missing parts supplied by reference TRBV5-1 and TRBJ2-7, is KAGVTQTPRYLIKTRGQQVTLSCSPISGHRSVSWYQQTPGQGLQFLFEYFSETQRNKGNFPGRFSGRQFSNSRSEMNVSTLELGDSALYLCASSVTGVTYEQYFGPGTRLTVT.

The rearrangement joins TRBV6-2 or TRBV6-3 to TRBJ2-1, with 11 bases lining up with TRBD2. The CDR3 extends over 18 amino acids. V was clipped by 5 bases and J by 3 bases; unmatched bases: 12. CDR1 and CDR2 (germline): MNHEY, SVGEGT. As DNA, the CDR3 is TGTGCCAGCAGTGCTCCGACCGGGACTAGCGGAATCTACAATGAGCAGTTCTTC. Amino acids: CASSAPTGTSGIYNEQFF.

This clonotype has more than one count but fewer than ten. This sequence joins TRBV20-1 and TRBJ2-1; 8 positions match TRBD1. This CDR3 spans 16 amino acids. Per germline, CDR1 DFQATT and CDR2 SNEGSKA (reference sequence). J gave up 3 bases and V 3 bases, and 10 bases lay outside the gene matches. The CDR3 is CSARVQTGDGYNEQFF. The CDR3 DNA is TGCAGTGCTAGGGTCCAGACAGGGGATGGCTACAATGAGCAGTTCTTC.

This clonotype came up a few times. V usage is TRBV19 and J usage is TRBJ2-1; 8 bases fit TRBD2. This CDR3 contains 17 residues. Germline values: CDR1 LNHDA, CDR2 SQIVND (reference sequence). Unmatched junction bases numbered 9, after V lost 2 bases and J lost 3 bases. CDR3 sequence: CASSILTGGGRYNEQFF. The CDR3 nucleotides are TGTGCCAGTAGTATACTAACCGGGGGGGGCCGCTACAATGAGCAGTTCTTC.

This clonotype has a count of ten or more. The gene calls are TRBV12-3 or TRBV12-4 and TRBJ2-4; D may be TRBD2 (6 bases). CDR3 length: 15 amino acids. V was clipped by 3 bases and J by 1 base, with 10 bases between them. The CDR3: CASSLAGFAKNIQYF. The CDR3 nucleotides are TGTGCCAGCAGTTTGGCGGGGTTCGCCAAAAACATTCAGTACTTC.

The rearrangement uses TRBV7-2 and TRBJ2-1, with 7 bases aligning to TRBD1. Germline V gene sequence: CDR1 SGHTA, CDR2 FQGNSA. V dropped 3 bases and J dropped 8; count of bases not matched to a gene: 4. The length of the CDR3 is 13 residues. Written as DNA, the CDR3 is TGTGCCAGCAGCTTCGACAGGGTCGATGAGCAGTTCTTC. Protein sequence: CASSFDRVDEQFF.

V and J are TRBV27 and TRBJ2-3; 8 bases match TRBD2. Per the germline V gene, CDR1 is MNHEY and CDR2 is SMNVEV (reference sequence). J lost 1 base, V lost 6 bases, and 15 bases had no gene match. The length of the CDR3 is 18 residues. CDR3 residues: CASSPLVGGAMGTDTQYF. The CDR3, as DNA: TGTGCCAGCAGCCCCTTGGTCGGGGGGGCCATGGGCACAGATACGCAGTATTTT.

This clonotype was found a few times. This chain joins TRBV28 and TRBJ2-1; D is possibly TRBD2 (5 bases). V was trimmed by 7 bases and J by 0 bases, leaving 16 bases between them. This CDR3 is 16 amino acids long. Germline-derived CDR1 and CDR2 are MDHEN and SYDVKM. CDR3 in amino acids: CASISRGFSSYNEQFF. CDR3 bases: TGTGCCAGCATTTCGCGAGGGTTTAGCTCCTACAATGAGCAGTTCTTC. Full variable domain (outside the CDR3, taken from reference TRBV28 and TRBJ2-1): DVKVTQSSRYLVKRTGEKVFLECVQDMDHENMFWYRQDPGLGLRLIYFSYDVKMKEKGDIPEGYSVSREKKERFSLILESASTNQTSMYLCASISRGFSSYNEQFFGPGTRLTVL.